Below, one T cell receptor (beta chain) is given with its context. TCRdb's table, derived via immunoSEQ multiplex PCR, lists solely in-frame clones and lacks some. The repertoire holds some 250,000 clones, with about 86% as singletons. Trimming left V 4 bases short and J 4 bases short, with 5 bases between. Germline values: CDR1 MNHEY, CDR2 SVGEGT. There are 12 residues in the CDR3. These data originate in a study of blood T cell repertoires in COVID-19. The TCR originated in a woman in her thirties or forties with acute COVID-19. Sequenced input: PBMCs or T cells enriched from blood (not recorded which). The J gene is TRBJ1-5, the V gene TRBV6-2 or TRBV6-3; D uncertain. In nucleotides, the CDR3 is TGTGCCAGCAGTTCGGGTAATCAGCCCCAGCATTTT. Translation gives CASSSGNQPQHF.